This record concerns one T cell receptor (beta chain) sequence. In this sample, this clonotype turned up many times. It lacks a known antigen. No quality values exist for individual bases; no much larger clone is one base distant. The sample comes from a study of human T cells and chemical hapten exposure (dated by TCRdb to the early 2020s). For context, the study as a whole: For sensitization, 2% DPC in acetone was applied to an approximately 2 cm by approximately 2 cm area of upper inner arm skin. Throughout the roughly 25-week study period, patients were also given weekly therapeutic DPC doses on the scalp. Most of the patients in the cohort were female, and the cohort covered alopecia areata with under or over 50% scalp involvement, alopecia totalis and alopecia universalis. Blood samples were taken from patients before sensitization (week 0) and at 2, 6 and about 24 weeks after DPC sensitization. Patch tests used Finn chambers with 0.01% DPC on the upper back, scored after 6 days by International Contact Dermatitis Research Group standards. In alopecia patients, the study followed how the peripheral blood TCR repertoire changed in vivo over primary and secondary sensitization to diphenylcyclopropenone (DPC), a hapten. Libraries were combined into a pool for sequencing, and differences in TCR yield between samples came mainly from small differences in library volumes within the pool. Blood for TCR sequencing was provided by twenty-nine alopecia patients at one to four time points (pre-sensitization, 2, 6 and 24 weeks). Overall results and qualifications from the work: Significantly more large CDR3 similarity clusters were formed by expanded TCRs than by pre-sensitization or healthy control sets, consistent with antigen-driven responses. Alopecia, a presumed autoimmune disease, was present in all patients, so the immune response of the patients might differ from that of healthy individuals. Patch test score correlated positively with the number of PT1 expanded TCRs, reaching significance at thresholds 8, 16 and 32 but not at 4. No change with DPC sensitization was found in the number of TCRs above 1 in 1000 frequency, and no evidence of global repertoire structure alterations was found. Repeated subsampling changed both the strength of the expansion versus patch-test correlation and the threshold at which that correlation became significant.

The time point tag for this specimen amounts to: pre-sensitization, week 0. The sample's treatment or condition label is to be understood as: therapeutic diphenylcyclopropenone sensitization with weekly scalp DPC. At every patch-test visit, the blood draw took place before the patch test was put on. Patients were considered eligible if aged 18 to 70, diagnosed with alopecia and deemed suitable for DPC therapy, and patients were excluded if pregnant. Total RNA was isolated from unfractionated whole blood collected in Tempus Blood RNA tubes. To prepare the library, RACE was applied. The sequencer was a NextSeq 500. During library preparation, unique molecular identifiers were attached to individual cDNA molecules so that TCRs could be counted quantitatively and reproducibly. Both TCR alpha and TCR beta chains were sequenced from each blood RNA sample. As for how the authors treated the data: The median number of TCRs per sample was 95,638, ranging from roughly 23,224 to 690,600. V, J and CDR3 annotation of the TCR reads was carried out using the Decombinator software suite. For PS versus PT1 abundance plots, all samples were subsampled to the same number of TCRs (28,000). Expanded TCRs were defined as absent before sensitization and observed at least eight times at the 2-week time point. TCRdb trimmed the raw reads at Q25, called clones with MiXCR and kept productive beta chains. Every distinct CDR3 protein forms one entry, paired with its most common genes and DNA. TCRdb's processing, not the study's, gives the V and J calls here. The sample table holds around 180,000 distinct CDR3 sequences, of which approximately 29% were seen once. About 2.7% of the sample lies in the top ten.

The clonotype was recovered from a woman between 25 and 40 years old with alopecia areata. Some clones in this sample may be carry-over from other donors' samples. The input for sequencing was whole blood, taken in connection with sensitization to the hapten diphenylcyclopropenone (DPC).

This receptor has the CDR3 CASSQEFNTEAFF. In nucleotides, the sequence is TGTGCCAGCAGTCAGGAGTTCAACACTGAAGCTTTCTTT. The chain uses TRBV6-2 or TRBV6-3 and TRBJ1-1; a confident D gene designation cannot be given. Deletion took 5 bases off V and 2 bases off J, with a span of 9 bases between the germline ends. Looking up the germline V gene yields CDR1 MNHEY and CDR2 SVGEGT. The CDR3 starts with the cysteine, ends with the phenylalanine, and has 13 residues. The CDR3 DNA has 39 bases and is translated from base 1.